Each of the 10 T cell receptor beta chains below was sequenced from the same sample in a study of PD-1 blockade in mismatch repair-deficient tumors. Sequencing was performed with immunoSEQ multiplex PCR; in TCRdb, only in-frame clones are kept and a portion is missing. This table holds some 120,000 clones, approximately 90% found once. The specimen was peripheral blood, collected 44 weeks after starting pembrolizumab. The receptors were gathered from an adult with mismatch repair-deficient cancer.

This clone was observed once. This chain joins TRBV7-9 and TRBJ2-5; possibly TRBD1 or TRBD2 for D (6 bases each). Trimming left V 1 base short and J 2 bases short, with 11 bases between. The CDR3 has 15 amino acids. Germline loops: CDR1 SEHNR, CDR2 FQNEAQ (reference sequence). CDR3 sequence: CASSLVGGRQETQYF. The CDR3 nucleotides are TGTGCCAGCAGCTTAGTGGGGGGCAGGCAAGAGACCCAGTACTTC.

J is TRBJ2-7 and V is TRBV5-6; possibly TRBD1 or TRBD2 for D (5 bases each). CDR3 length: 14 residues. The germline V gene has CDR1 SGHDT and CDR2 YYEEEE. The germline V and J ends were trimmed by 4 bases and 1 base, with 12 bases remaining between them. CDR3 protein: CASSRGAESYEQYF. CDR3 in DNA: TGTGCCAGCAGCCGGGGCGCAGAATCCTACGAGCAGTACTTC.

V is TRBV4-3 and J is TRBJ2-2, with 11 bases that match TRBD2. Germline CDR1 reads LGHNA; CDR2 reads YSLEER. CDR3 length: 17 residues. V was pared by 1 base and J by 2 bases, with 3 bases of the junction left unmatched. This chain's CDR3 is CASSQVTSGINTGELFF. Here the CDR3 DNA reads TGCGCCAGCAGCCAAGTGACTAGCGGGATAAACACCGGGGAGCTGTTTTTT.

This clone was seen only a few times. J is TRBJ2-5 and V is TRBV7-2; D tentatively reads TRBD1 or TRBD2 (6 bases each). CDR3 length: 13 amino acids. The germline V gene encodes CDR1 SGHTA and CDR2 FQGNSA. V was shortened by 5 bases and J by 5 bases, with 12 bases between the two germline ends. The CDR3 nucleotides read TGTGCCAGCAGCCCGCAGGGGAGGGAGACCCAGTACTTC. This sequence encodes CASSPQGRETQYF.

This chain links TRBV25-1 with TRBJ2-1; tentatively, D is TRBD1 (6 bases). This CDR3 has 15 residues. Trimming pared 8 bases from V and 5 bases from J, leaving 19 bases between. Germline loops: CDR1 MGHDK, CDR2 SYGVNS. The CDR3 nucleotides read TGTGCCAGCCGTGCCCCACAGGGTCCTAACAATGAGCAGTTCTTC. Translation gives CASRAPQGPNNEQFF.

The chain links TRBV7-8 to TRBJ2-7; tentatively, D is TRBD1 (5 bases). This CDR3 is 13 amino acids long. Trimming took 3 bases from V and 4 from J, leaving 10 bases between them. CDR1 is SGHVS, CDR2 FQNEAQ, per germline. CDR3 amino acids: CASSFLDRYEQYF. The CDR3 coding sequence is TGTGCCAGCAGCTTCTTAGACAGATACGAGCAGTACTTC.

J is TRBJ2-1 and V is TRBV11-2; TRBD1 aligns across 8 bases. The CDR3 totals 13 residues. Germline lookup yields CDR1 SGHAT and CDR2 FQNNGV. Germline trimming cut 3 bases from V and 13 bases from J; bases unmatched to any gene: 8. For the CDR3, the DNA is TGTGCCAGCAGCTTGGAGTGGGGACAGGCCCAGTTCTTC. As protein: CASSLEWGQAQFF.

This chain links TRBV2 with TRBJ2-5, with 8 bases fitting TRBD1. The junction had 10 bases not matched to a gene; V was cut back by 6 bases and J by 7 bases. Germline lookup yields CDR1 SNHLY and CDR2 FYNNEI. This CDR3 is built from 14 residues. The CDR3 spells CASRIDRGYGTQYF. The CDR3 DNA is TGTGCCAGCAGAATCGACAGGGGATATGGGACCCAGTACTTC. Complete variable domain (other parts from reference TRBV2 and TRBJ2-5): EPEVTQTPSHQVTQMGQEVILRCVPISNHLYFYWYRQILGQKVEFLVSFYNNEISEKSEIFDDQFSVERPDGSNFTLKIRSTKLEDSAMYFCASRIDRGYGTQYFGPGTRLLVL.

The chain couples TRBV6-1 to TRBJ2-3; perhaps TRBD2 as D (5 bases). CDR1 is MNHNS and CDR2 is SASEGT in the germline V gene. Trimming cost V 8 bases and J 2 bases, with 8 bases left between them. This CDR3 comprises 12 residues. The CDR3 coding sequence is TGTGCCAGCTCGGGATTCACAGATACGCAGTATTTT. Amino acid sequence: CASSGFTDTQYF.

This clone is a singleton in its sample. V usage is TRBV19 and J usage is TRBJ2-3; D might be TRBD1 (5 bases). The CDR3 contains 12 residues. Trimming cost V 6 bases and J 5 bases, with 9 bases left between them. The germline V gene encodes CDR1 LNHDA and CDR2 SQIVND (reference sequence). CDR3 residues: CASRQGVDTQYF. DNA for the CDR3: TGTGCCAGTAGGCAGGGCGTAGATACGCAGTATTTT.